This entry describes one TCR beta chain. The antigen this receptor binds is unknown. Base qualities are not provided; no much larger clone lies one nucleotide away. This entry is derived from a study of blood T cell repertoires in COVID-19 (TCRdb year 2020). For context, the study as a whole: The collaborator samples originated in the United States, Italy and Spain and spanned the acute and convalescent phases of COVID-19. The material from the prospective study consisted of cDNA or gDNA derived from T cells, B-cell-depleted T cells, or PBMCs. The repertoires were released in a freely available public database meant as a resource for research on the immune response to SARS-CoV-2. Sample metadata almost always included a de-identified subject ID, COVID-19 status, age in years and sex. Samples came from the ongoing ImmuneRACE study (first 160 participants) plus 1,254 subjects from 6 global collaborators. Subjects who had been exposed to COVID-19, were actively infected with it, or had recovered from it provided the deeply sampled blood TCRbeta repertoires that made up the dataset. Where available, HLA class I and class II types were obtained from metadata supplied by the sample provider rather than from assay-based typing. Broader findings and caveats from the paper: Clinical and demographic metadata were provided uncurated, with the amount varying by source and participant.

TCRbeta CDR3 regions were amplified from genomic DNA using the immunoSEQ Assay, a bias-controlled multiplex PCR. Per the source publication's procedure: The number of nucleated cells in each sample was estimated by amplification of reference gene primers within the assay. To quantify the absolute abundance of each unique TCRbeta CDR3 rearrangement, sequence reads were collapsed and filtered. For each sample, productive Simpson clonality was calculated by taking the square root of Simpson's diversity index across productive rearrangements. TCRdb took over this immuneACCESS table, retaining in-frame rearrangements with V and J assigned. Such tables are incomplete; in checked studies, under half of the missing clones stem from an unresolved V gene, and the remainder is unexplained. V and J calls and clone size are as listed in that table; D and trimming were resolved from the DNA. The sample table records 150,000 to 200,000 clones; less than 90% of these occur just once. The leading ten clones occupy 2.1% of the sample.

Each collaborating institution followed its own protocols to collect whole blood in K2EDTA tubes. Collaborator samples were shipped for TCRbeta analysis as frozen whole blood, isolated PBMCs, or DNA extracted from either sample type. CDR1 and CDR2, per the germline V gene, are MNHEY and SVGAGI. Spanning cysteine to phenylalanine, the CDR3 consists of 13 amino acids. The retained sequence is limited to the CDR3, 39 bases, with the frame set at the first base. V is shortened by 6 bases, J by 5 bases, and the region joining them spans 11 bases. Sequencing used peripheral blood. This clonotype was obtained from a man aged 65-85 years with active or convalescent COVID-19. The rearranged segments are TRBV6-5 and TRBJ1-5; no D segment can be confidently identified. The nucleotide sequence is TGTGCCAGCAGCCTCAGGATTCATCAGCCCCAGCATTTT. Its translation reads: CASSLRIHQPQHF.